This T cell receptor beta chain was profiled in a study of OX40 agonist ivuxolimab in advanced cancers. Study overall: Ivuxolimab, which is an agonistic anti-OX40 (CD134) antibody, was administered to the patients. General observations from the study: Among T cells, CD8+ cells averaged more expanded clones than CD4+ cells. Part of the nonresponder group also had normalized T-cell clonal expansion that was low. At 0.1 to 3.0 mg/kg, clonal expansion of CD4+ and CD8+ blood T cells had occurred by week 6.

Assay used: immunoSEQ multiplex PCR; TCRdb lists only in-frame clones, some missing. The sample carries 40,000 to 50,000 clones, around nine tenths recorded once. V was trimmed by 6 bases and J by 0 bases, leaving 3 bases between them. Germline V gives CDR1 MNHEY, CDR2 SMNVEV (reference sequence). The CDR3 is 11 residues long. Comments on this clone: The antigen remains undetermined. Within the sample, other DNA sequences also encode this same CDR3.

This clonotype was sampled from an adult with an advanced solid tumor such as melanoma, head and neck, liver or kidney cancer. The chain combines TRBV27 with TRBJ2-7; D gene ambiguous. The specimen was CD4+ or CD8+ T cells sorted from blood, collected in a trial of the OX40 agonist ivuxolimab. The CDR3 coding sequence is TGTGCCAGCAGCTCCTCCTACGAGCAGTACTTC. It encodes CASSSSYEQYF.